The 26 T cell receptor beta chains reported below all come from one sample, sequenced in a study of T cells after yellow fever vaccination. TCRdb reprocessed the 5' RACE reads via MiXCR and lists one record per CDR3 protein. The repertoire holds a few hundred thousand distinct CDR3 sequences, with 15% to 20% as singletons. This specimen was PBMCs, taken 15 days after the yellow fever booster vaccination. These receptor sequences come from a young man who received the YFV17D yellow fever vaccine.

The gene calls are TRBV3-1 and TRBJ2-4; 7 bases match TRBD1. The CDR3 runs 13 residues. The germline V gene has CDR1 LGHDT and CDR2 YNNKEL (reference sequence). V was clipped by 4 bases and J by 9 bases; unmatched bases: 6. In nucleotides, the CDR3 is TGTGCCAGCAGCCCCCGACAGGGCAGCATTCAGTACTTC. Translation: CASSPRQGSIQYF.

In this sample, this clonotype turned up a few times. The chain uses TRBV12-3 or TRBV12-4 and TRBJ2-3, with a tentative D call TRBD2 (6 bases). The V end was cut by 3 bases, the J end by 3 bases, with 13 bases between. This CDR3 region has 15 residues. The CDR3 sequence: CASSFRLAKTDTQYF. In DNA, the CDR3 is TGTGCCAGCAGTTTTCGGCTAGCGAAGACAGATACGCAGTATTTT.

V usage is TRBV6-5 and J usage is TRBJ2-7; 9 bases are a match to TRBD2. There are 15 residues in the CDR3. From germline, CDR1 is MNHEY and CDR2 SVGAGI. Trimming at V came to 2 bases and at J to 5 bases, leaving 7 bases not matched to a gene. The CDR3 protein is CASSYGLAGWDEQYF. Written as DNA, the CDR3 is TGTGCCAGCAGTTACGGCCTAGCGGGATGGGACGAGCAGTACTTC.

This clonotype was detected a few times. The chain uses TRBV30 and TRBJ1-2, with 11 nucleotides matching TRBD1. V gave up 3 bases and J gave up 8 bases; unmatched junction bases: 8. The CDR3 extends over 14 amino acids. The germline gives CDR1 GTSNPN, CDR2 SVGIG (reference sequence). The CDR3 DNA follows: TGTGCCTGGAGCCTCCCAGGGACAGGGGGGGGCTACACCTTC. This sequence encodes CAWSLPGTGGGYTF.

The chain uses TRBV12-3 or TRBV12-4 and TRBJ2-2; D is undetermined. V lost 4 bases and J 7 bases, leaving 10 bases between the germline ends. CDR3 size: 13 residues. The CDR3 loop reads CASSSAHLGELFF. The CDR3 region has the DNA TGTGCCAGCAGTTCCGCCCATCTCGGGGAGCTGTTTTTT.

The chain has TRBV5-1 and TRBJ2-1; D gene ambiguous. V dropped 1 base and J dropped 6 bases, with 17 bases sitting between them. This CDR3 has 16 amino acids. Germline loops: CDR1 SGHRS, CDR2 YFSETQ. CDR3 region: CASSLNGQLPLNEQFF. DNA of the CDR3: TGCGCCAGCAGCTTGAACGGCCAACTCCCACTCAATGAGCAGTTCTTC. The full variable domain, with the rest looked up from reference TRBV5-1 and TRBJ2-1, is KAGVTQTPRYLIKTRGQQVTLSCSPISGHRSVSWYQQTPGQGLQFLFEYFSETQRNKGNFPGRFSGRQFSNSRSEMNVSTLELGDSALYLCASSLNGQLPLNEQFFGPGTRLTVL.

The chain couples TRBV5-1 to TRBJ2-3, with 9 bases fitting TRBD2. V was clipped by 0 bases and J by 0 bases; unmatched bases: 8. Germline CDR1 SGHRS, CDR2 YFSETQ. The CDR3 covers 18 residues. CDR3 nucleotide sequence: TGCGCCAGCAGCTTGGCTCTAGCGGGGACCCCTAGCACAGATACGCAGTATTTT. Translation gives CASSLALAGTPSTDTQYF.

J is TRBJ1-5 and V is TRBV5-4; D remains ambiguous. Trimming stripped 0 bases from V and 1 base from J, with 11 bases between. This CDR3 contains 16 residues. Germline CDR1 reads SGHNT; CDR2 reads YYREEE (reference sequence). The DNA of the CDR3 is TGTGCCAGCAGCTTGGGTTGGGTCAGGAGCAATCAGCCCCAGCATTTT. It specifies CASSLGWVRSNQPQHF.

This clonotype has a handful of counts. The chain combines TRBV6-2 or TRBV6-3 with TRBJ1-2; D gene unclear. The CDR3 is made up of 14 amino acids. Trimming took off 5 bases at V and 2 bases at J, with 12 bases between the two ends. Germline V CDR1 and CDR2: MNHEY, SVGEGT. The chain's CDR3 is CASSLLNTNYGYTF. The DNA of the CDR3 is TGTGCCAGCAGTCTTTTGAACACCAACTATGGCTACACCTTC.

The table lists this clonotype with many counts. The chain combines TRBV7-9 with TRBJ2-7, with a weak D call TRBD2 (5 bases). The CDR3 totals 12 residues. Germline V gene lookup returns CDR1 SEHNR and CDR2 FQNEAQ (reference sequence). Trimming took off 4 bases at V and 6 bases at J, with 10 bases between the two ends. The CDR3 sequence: CASSWGEGEQYF. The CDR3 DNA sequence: TGTGCCAGCAGCTGGGGAGAAGGCGAGCAGTACTTC.

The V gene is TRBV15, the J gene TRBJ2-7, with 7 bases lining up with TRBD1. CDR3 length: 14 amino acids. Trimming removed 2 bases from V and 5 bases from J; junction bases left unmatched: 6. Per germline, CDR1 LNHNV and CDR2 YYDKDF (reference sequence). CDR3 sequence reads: CATSRSIGGDEQYF. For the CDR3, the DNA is TGTGCCACCAGCAGAAGTATAGGGGGCGACGAGCAGTACTTC.

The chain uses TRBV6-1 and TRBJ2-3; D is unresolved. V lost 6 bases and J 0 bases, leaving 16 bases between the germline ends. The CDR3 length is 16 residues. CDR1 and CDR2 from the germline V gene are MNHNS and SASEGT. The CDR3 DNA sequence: TGTGCCAGCAGCCGCCGGTGGGTGGTTAGCACAGATACGCAGTATTTT. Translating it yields CASSRRWVVSTDTQYF.

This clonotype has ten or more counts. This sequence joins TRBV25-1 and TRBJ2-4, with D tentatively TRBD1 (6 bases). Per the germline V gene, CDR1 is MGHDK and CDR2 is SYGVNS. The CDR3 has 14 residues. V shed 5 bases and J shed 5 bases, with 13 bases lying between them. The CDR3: CASSSRDIQNIQYF. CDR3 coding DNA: TGTGCCAGCAGTTCCCGGGACATCCAAAACATTCAGTACTTC.

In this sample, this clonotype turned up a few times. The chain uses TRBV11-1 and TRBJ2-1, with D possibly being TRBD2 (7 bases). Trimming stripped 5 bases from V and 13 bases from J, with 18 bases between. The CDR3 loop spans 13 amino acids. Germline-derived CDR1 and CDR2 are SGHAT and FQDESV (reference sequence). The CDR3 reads CASSRRGGSVQFF. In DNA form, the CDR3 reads TGTGCCAGCAGCCGAAGGGGGGGGAGTGTCCAGTTCTTC.

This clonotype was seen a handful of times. The CDR3 loop reads CASSVGQGVYEQYF. DNA for the CDR3: TGTGCCAGCAGCGTGGGACAGGGGGTCTACGAGCAGTACTTC. The chain couples TRBV11-3 to TRBJ2-7, with 11 bases lining up with TRBD1. With V trimmed by 5 bases and J by 3 bases, 3 bases remained unmatched. The CDR3 sequence is 14 residues long. CDR1 and CDR2 from the germline V gene are SGHNT and YENEEA.

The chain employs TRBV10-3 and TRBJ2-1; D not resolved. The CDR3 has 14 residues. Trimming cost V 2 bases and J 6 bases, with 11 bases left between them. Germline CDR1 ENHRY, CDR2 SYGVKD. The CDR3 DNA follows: TGTGCCATCAGTGAGATAGAGCAGGCCAATGAGCAGTTCTTC. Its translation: CAISEIEQANEQFF.

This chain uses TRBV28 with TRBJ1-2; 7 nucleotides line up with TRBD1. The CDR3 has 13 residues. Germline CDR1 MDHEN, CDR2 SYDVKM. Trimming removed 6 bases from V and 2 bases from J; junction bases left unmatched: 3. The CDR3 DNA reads TGTGCCAGCAGATTACAGGGGAACTATGGCTACACCTTC. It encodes CASRLQGNYGYTF.

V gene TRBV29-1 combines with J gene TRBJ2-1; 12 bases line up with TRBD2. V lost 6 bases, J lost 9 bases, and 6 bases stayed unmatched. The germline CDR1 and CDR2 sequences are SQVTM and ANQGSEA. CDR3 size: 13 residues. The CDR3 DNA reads TGCAGCGTGCTAGCGGGAGGGCCCGCTGAGCAGTTCTTC. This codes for CSVLAGGPAEQFF.

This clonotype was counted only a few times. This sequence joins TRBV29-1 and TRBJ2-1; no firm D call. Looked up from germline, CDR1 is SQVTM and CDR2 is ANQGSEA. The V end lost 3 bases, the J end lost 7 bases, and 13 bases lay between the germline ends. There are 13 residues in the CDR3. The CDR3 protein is CSVEGFPGNEQFF. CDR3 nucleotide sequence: TGCAGCGTTGAGGGTTTCCCCGGGAATGAGCAGTTCTTC.

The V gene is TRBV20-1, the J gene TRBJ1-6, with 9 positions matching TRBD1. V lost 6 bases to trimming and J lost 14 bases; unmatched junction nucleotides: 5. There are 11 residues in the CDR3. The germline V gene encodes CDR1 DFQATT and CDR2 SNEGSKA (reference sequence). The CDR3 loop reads CSATGGGTLHF. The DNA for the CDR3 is TGCAGTGCGACAGGGGGGGGGACCCTCCACTTT.

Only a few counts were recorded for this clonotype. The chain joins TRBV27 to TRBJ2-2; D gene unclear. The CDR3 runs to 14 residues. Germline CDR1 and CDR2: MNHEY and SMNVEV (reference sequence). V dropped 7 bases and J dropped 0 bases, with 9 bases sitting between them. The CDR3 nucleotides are TGTGCCAGCACTAATGACGCGAACACCGGGGAGCTGTTTTTT. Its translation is CASTNDANTGELFF.

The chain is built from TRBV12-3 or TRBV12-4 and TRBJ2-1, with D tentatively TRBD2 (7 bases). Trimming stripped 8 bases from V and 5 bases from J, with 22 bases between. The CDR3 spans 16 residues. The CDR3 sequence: CASRKGGLSENNEQFF. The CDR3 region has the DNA TGTGCCAGCCGGAAGGGGGGGCTAAGTGAAAACAATGAGCAGTTCTTC.

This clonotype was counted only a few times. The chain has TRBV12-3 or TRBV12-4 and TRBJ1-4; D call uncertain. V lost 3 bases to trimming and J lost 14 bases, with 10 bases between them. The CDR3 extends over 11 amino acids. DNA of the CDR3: TGTGCCAGCAGTTTCGGCCCCAGTCTGTTTTTT. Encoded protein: CASSFGPSLFF.

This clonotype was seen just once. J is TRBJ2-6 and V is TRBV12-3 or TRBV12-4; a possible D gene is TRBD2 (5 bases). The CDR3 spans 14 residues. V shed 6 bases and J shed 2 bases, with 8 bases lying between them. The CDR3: CASRRVAGANVLTF. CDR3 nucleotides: TGTGCCAGCAGGAGGGTTGCTGGGGCCAACGTCCTGACTTTC.

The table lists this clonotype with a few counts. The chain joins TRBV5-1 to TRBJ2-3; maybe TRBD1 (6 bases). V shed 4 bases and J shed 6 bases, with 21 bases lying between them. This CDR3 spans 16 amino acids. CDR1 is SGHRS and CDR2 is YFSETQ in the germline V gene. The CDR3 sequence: CASSTRPVQGIDTQYF. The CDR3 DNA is TGCGCCAGCAGCACCCGTCCCGTCCAGGGGATTGATACGCAGTATTTT. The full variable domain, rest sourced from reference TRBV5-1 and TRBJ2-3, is KAGVTQTPRYLIKTRGQQVTLSCSPISGHRSVSWYQQTPGQGLQFLFEYFSETQRNKGNFPGRFSGRQFSNSRSEMNVSTLELGDSALYLCASSTRPVQGIDTQYFGPGTRLTVL.

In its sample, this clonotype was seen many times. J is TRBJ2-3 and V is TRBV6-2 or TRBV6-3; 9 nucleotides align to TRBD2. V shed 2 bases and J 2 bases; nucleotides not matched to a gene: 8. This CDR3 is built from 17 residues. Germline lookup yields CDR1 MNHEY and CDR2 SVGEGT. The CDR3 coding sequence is TGTGCCAGCAGTTACGGGGCGCTAGCGGGACACACAGATACGCAGTATTTT. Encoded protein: CASSYGALAGHTDTQYF.